A single sample is the source of the 5 T cell receptor beta chains below, sequenced in a study of T cell responses to AZD1222 COVID-19 vaccine. Assay used: immunoSEQ multiplex PCR; TCRdb lists only in-frame clones, some missing. The table includes 120,000 or so clones, roughly 89% detected once. The sequences come from peripheral blood, collected 28 days after the second AZD1222 dose. These receptors all stem from an adult who received the AZD1222 COVID-19 vaccine.

The chain joins TRBV11-3 to TRBJ1-1; a weak D match, TRBD1 (5 bases). V dropped 7 bases and J dropped 5 bases, with 11 bases sitting between them. The CDR3 is made up of 12 amino acids. CDR1 is SGHNT and CDR2 is YENEEA in the germline V gene. DNA of the CDR3: TGTGCCAGCACTGGAGAGGGGACTGAAGCTTTCTTT. It specifies CASTGEGTEAFF.

About this clone: In the same sample, other DNA sequences code for this CDR3. V usage is TRBV18 and J usage is TRBJ2-7, with 7 bases identical to TRBD1. The germline CDR1 and CDR2 sequences are KGHSH and LQKENI. J gave up 0 bases and V 4 bases, and 12 bases lay outside the gene matches. The length of the CDR3 is 17 residues. The CDR3 reads CASSQTLSTGSSYEQYF. As DNA, the CDR3 is TGTGCCAGCTCACAAACACTATCGACAGGGAGCTCCTACGAGCAGTACTTC.

The J gene is TRBJ1-2, the V gene TRBV14, with a weak D call TRBD1 (5 bases). V was trimmed by 3 bases and J by 5 bases, leaving 7 bases between them. Germline CDR1 SGHDN, CDR2 FVKESK. The CDR3 contains 12 residues. The CDR3 DNA is TGTGCCAGCAGCCAGAGGGGATATGGCTACACCTTC. This codes for CASSQRGYGYTF.

V is TRBV6-1 and J is TRBJ1-6, with D unresolved. Germline assignment: CDR1 MNHNS and CDR2 SASEGT. V lost 1 base, J lost 15 bases, and 19 bases lay in between. This CDR3 has 15 amino acids. DNA of the CDR3: TGTGCCAGCAGTGAAGACACAGTAGCCCCCTTTGTCCTCCACTTT. Encoded protein: CASSEDTVAPFVLHF.

This clone was detected a few times. The V and J genes are TRBV28 and TRBJ1-5, with TRBD1 identical over 9 bases. This CDR3 region has 14 residues. V trimming: 2 bases; J trimming: 7 bases; junction bases outside the gene matches: 3. From germline, CDR1 is MDHEN and CDR2 SYDVKM. CDR3 sequence (DNA): TGTGCCAGCAGTTTAACGACAGGGGGACAGCCCCAGCATTTT. It specifies CASSLTTGGQPQHF.